The 17 T cell receptor beta chains presented below share a single source sample, sequenced in a study of cytomegalovirus exposure and HLA in healthy donors. Amplification used 60 Vbeta primers and 13 Jbeta primers. Assay: immunoSEQ multiplex PCR; the TCRdb copy retains only in-frame clones and omits some. This repertoire shows over 90,000 clones, 76% found once; its top ten account for about a tenth. Sequenced sample: PBMCs. These receptors all stem from a woman under 30 in good health and CMV-seropositive.

CDR3 loop: CATSRKFQGGTGANVLTF. CDR3 sequence (DNA): TGTGCCACCAGCAGAAAGTTCCAGGGGGGAACTGGGGCCAACGTCCTGACTTTC. The V gene is TRBV15, the J gene TRBJ2-6; TRBD1 is a possible D gene (7 bases). From germline, CDR1 is LNHNV and CDR2 YYDKDF (reference sequence). The CDR3 has 18 residues. The V gene lost 2 bases and the J gene lost 2 bases, with 16 bases spanning the gap.

The chain employs TRBV10-1 and TRBJ2-3, with 7 positions matching TRBD2. There are 13 residues in the CDR3. J was trimmed by 3 bases and V by 4 bases; bases with no gene match: 1. CDR1 and CDR2 (germline): WNHNN, SYGVQD (reference sequence). CDR3 coding DNA: TGCGCCAGCAGTGGCGGGGGTACAGATACGCAGTATTTT. Its protein product is CASSGGGTDTQYF.

The V gene is TRBV6-5, the J gene TRBJ2-4; D is unclear. The germline CDR1 and CDR2 sequences are MNHEY and SVGAGI. V dropped 6 bases and J dropped 0 bases, with 6 bases sitting between them. The CDR3 is 13 residues long. CDR3 DNA sequence: TGTGCCAGCAGGGAGTCAGCCAAAAACATTCAGTACTTC. The encoded protein is CASRESAKNIQYF.

The rearrangement uses TRBV18 and TRBJ1-5, with D possibly being TRBD1 (6 bases). Germline V gene lookup returns CDR1 KGHSH and CDR2 LQKENI. The V gene lost 5 bases and the J gene lost 7 bases, with 15 bases spanning the gap. This CDR3 is built from 14 residues. The DNA of the CDR3 is TGTGCCAGCTCAGAAGTTCCAGGGGAACAGCCCCAGCATTTT. It yields the protein CASSEVPGEQPQHF.

This chain uses TRBV2 with TRBJ2-1; weak D call: TRBD1 (5 bases). This CDR3 is 14 amino acids long. The germline CDR1 and CDR2 sequences are SNHLY and FYNNEI. Trimming took off 5 bases at V and 0 bases at J, with 8 bases between the two ends. Written as DNA, the CDR3 is TGTGCCAGCAGTCACAGGTACTCCTACAATGAGCAGTTCTTC. It encodes CASSHRYSYNEQFF.

The gene calls are TRBV19 and TRBJ2-1; 9 nucleotides line up with TRBD1. Germline loops: CDR1 LNHDA, CDR2 SQIVND (reference sequence). V shed 1 base and J 3 bases; nucleotides not matched to a gene: 7. The CDR3 sequence is 17 residues long. CDR3 residues: CASSIALWTGDYNEQFF. CDR3 DNA sequence: TGTGCCAGTAGTATAGCTCTTTGGACAGGGGACTACAATGAGCAGTTCTTC.

This clone was seen a single time. Sequence at one end of the junction differs from germline and may be a read error. This CDR3 is also generated by other DNA sequences in the sample. The chain joins TRBV2 to TRBJ2-6, with D perhaps TRBD1 (5 bases). Germline V lookup: CDR1 SNHLY, CDR2 FYNNEI. The CDR3 has 15 amino acids. CDR3 region: CASSSLLSGANVLTF. CDR3 DNA sequence: TGTGCCAGCAGTTCCCTCCTCTCTGGGGCCAACGTCCTGACCTTC.

This sequence joins TRBV7-3 and TRBJ2-1; D perhaps matches TRBD2 (6 bases). In germline, CDR1 is SGHTA, CDR2 FQGTGA. CDR3 length equals 15 residues. V lost 2 bases and J lost 0, with 8 bases in between. The CDR3 loop reads CASSLAGSSYNEQFF. The CDR3 DNA is TGTGCCAGCAGCTTAGCGGGAAGCTCCTACAATGAGCAGTTCTTC.

This clone was observed a handful of times. This rearrangement joins TRBV2 to TRBJ2-6; D may be TRBD1 (6 bases). Germline V lookup: CDR1 SNHLY, CDR2 FYNNEI. V lost 9 bases, J lost 0 bases, and 18 bases lay in between. CDR3 length: 17 residues. CDR3 loop: CARARGQKNSGANVLTF. CDR3 DNA: TGTGCCAGAGCTAGAGGACAGAAGAACTCTGGGGCCAACGTCCTGACTTTC.

This clone showed up just once. The chain has TRBV19 and TRBJ1-1; D is undetermined. CDR1 and CDR2 (germline): LNHDA, SQIVND (reference sequence). V shed 0 bases and J shed 5 bases, with 10 bases lying between them. The CDR3 is 14 residues long. This chain's CDR3 is CASSIDTPGTEAFF. The CDR3 DNA is TGTGCCAGTAGTATAGACACCCCGGGTACTGAAGCTTTCTTT.

This clone was recorded only once. The V gene is TRBV5-1, the J gene TRBJ2-3; a weak D match, TRBD2 (5 bases). The CDR3 extends over 16 amino acids. The V gene lost 4 bases and the J gene lost 0 bases, with 15 bases spanning the gap. The germline gives CDR1 SGHRS, CDR2 YFSETQ. DNA of the CDR3: TGCGCCAGCAGCCCGAGGGCGGATACTAGCACAGATACGCAGTATTTT. Encoded protein: CASSPRADTSTDTQYF.

The chain recombines TRBV19 with TRBJ1-4; tentatively, D is TRBD1 (5 bases). The CDR3 extends over 15 amino acids. Germline CDR1 reads LNHDA; CDR2 reads SQIVND (reference sequence). V was shortened by 5 bases and J by 0 bases, with 10 bases between the two germline ends. The CDR3 reads CASSPRAATNEKLFF. The CDR3 DNA reads as TGTGCCAGTAGTCCCAGGGCTGCAACTAATGAAAAACTGTTTTTT.

This clone was seen ten or more times. J is TRBJ1-1 and V is TRBV6-1; 8 bases are a match to TRBD1. The CDR3 is 13 residues long. Germline V gene sequence: CDR1 MNHNS, CDR2 SASEGT. V lost 6 bases to trimming and J lost 3 bases; unmatched junction nucleotides: 3. This chain's CDR3 is CASRDRAYTEAFF. The CDR3 DNA reads as TGTGCCAGCAGGGACAGGGCGTACACTGAAGCTTTCTTT.

The V and J genes are TRBV10-2 and TRBJ2-7; D is possibly TRBD1 (8 bases). This CDR3 spans 12 amino acids. Trimming took 10 bases from V and 4 from J, leaving 14 bases between them. Germline lookup yields CDR1 WSHSY and CDR2 SAAADI. The CDR3 sequence is CATQQGGYEQYF. CDR3 DNA sequence: TGCGCCACTCAACAGGGGGGGTACGAGCAGTACTTC.

The CDR3 nucleotides read TGTGCCAGCAGCTTTGACAGCCTCTACGAGCAGTACTTC. Protein product: CASSFDSLYEQYF. The genes are TRBV5-4 and TRBJ2-7, with a tentative D call TRBD1 (5 bases). Germline-derived CDR1 and CDR2 are SGHNT and YYREEE (reference sequence). The CDR3 length is 13 residues. The V end was cut by 2 bases, the J end by 3 bases, with 9 bases between. The whole variable domain, remainder taken from reference TRBV5-4 and TRBJ2-7, is ETGVTQSPTHLIKTRGQQVTLRCSSQSGHNTVSWYQQALGQGPQFIFQYYREEENGRGNFPPRFSGLQFPNYSSELNVNALELDDSALYLCASSFDSLYEQYFGPGTRLTVT.

V is TRBV19 and J is TRBJ2-7; TRBD2 might be the D (6 bases). CDR1 and CDR2 (germline): LNHDA, SQIVND (reference sequence). V was shortened by 2 bases and J by 1 base, with 12 bases between the two germline ends. The CDR3 consists of 15 residues. The CDR3 bases are TGTGCCAGTAGTATACGGAGGGAAAGGTCCTACGAGCAGTACTTC. Translation gives CASSIRRERSYEQYF.

CDR3 amino acids: CASSRTNTGGLYGYTF. DNA of the CDR3: TGCGCCAGCAGCCGCACAAACACAGGGGGCCTCTATGGCTACACCTTC. The V call is TRBV4-3, the J call TRBJ1-2, with 9 nucleotides matching TRBD1. V lost 4 bases, J lost 4 bases, and 10 bases stayed unmatched. Germline V gene lookup returns CDR1 LGHNA and CDR2 YSLEER. The CDR3 is made up of 16 amino acids.